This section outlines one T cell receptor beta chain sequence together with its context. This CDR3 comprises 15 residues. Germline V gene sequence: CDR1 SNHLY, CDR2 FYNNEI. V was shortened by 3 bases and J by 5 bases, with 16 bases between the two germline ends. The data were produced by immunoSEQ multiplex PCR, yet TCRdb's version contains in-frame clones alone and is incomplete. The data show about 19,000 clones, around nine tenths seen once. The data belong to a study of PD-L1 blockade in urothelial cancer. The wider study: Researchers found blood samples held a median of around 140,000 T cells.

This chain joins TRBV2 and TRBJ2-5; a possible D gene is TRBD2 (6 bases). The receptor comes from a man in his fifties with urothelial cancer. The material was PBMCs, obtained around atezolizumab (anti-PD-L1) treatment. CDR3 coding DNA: TGTGCCAGCAGTGATCGGCGGGGAAGAGGGGAGACCCAGTACTTC. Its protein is CASSDRRGRGETQYF.